The T cell receptor beta chain under discussion was sequenced for a study of vaccination and CD4 T cells after COVID-19. At the level of the study: A vaccine, either BNT162b2 or mRNA-1273, was given to participants in two doses. At a median approximately 72 days (range 14 to 241) after dose two, post-vaccine samples were obtained.

Treatment in this sample: roughly 11-day PBMC culture with coronavirus spike peptide pools or control peptides (ViraFEST assay). Following culture for around 9 days, CD4+ T cells were isolated by negative selection. The CDR3 covers 17 residues. Trimming left V 5 bases short and J 0 bases short, with 20 bases between. With the Oncomine TCR Beta short-read assay, DNA from cultured CD4+ T cells was sequenced. DNA came from CD4+ T cells after culture. From the PCR reads, TCRdb called clonotypes with MiXCR, one entry per CDR3 protein. The sample shows some 16,000 distinct CDR3 sequences, about 55% of them seen only once. Regarding this clonotype: What it binds is unknown.

This TCR was recovered from a human donor who had recovered from COVID-19. Material for sequencing was CD4+ T cells from blood, cultured in vitro. The chain links TRBV12-3 or TRBV12-4 to TRBJ2-7; D possibly matches TRBD1 or TRBD2 (5 bases each). CDR3 region: CASSQQHWGSISYEQYF. In DNA, the CDR3 is TGTGCCAGCAGTCAACAACATTGGGGGAGTATCTCCTACGAGCAGTACTTC.